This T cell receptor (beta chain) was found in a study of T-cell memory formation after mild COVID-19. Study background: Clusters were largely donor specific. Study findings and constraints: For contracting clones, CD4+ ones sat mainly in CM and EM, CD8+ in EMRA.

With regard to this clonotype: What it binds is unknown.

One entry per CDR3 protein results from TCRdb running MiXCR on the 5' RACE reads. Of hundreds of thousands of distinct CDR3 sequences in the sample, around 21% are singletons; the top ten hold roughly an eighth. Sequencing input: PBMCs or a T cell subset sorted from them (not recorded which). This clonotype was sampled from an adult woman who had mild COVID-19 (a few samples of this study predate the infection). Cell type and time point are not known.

The CDR3 nucleotides are TGTGCCAGCAGCCACCAAATTCTAGCGGGAGGGCGGGAGACCCAGTACTTC. Translating gives CASSHQILAGGRETQYF. The V gene is TRBV4-2, the J gene TRBJ2-5; 12 bases agree with TRBD2. Germline loops: CDR1 LGHNA, CDR2 YNFKEQ. There are 17 residues in the CDR3. Trimming removed 3 bases from V and 5 bases from J; junction bases left unmatched: 10.